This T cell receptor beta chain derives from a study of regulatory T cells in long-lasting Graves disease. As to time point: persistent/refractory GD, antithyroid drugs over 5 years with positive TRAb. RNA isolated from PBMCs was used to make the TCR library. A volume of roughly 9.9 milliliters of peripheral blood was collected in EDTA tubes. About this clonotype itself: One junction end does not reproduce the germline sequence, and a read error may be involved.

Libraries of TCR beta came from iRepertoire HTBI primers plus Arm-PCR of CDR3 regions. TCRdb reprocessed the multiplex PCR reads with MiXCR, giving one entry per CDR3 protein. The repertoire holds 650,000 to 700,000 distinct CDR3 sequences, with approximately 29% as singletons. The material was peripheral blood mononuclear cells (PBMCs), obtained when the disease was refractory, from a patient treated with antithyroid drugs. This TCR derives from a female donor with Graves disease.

The CDR3 nucleotides are TGTGCCACCAGCAGAGCGGGGCAGGGGAACTATGGCCACACCTTC. As protein: CATSRAGQGNYGHTF. This rearrangement joins TRBV15 to TRBJ1-2, with D possibly TRBD1 on 6 matching bases. Germline V gene data show CDR1 as LNHNV and CDR2 as YYDKDF (reference sequence). The CDR3 runs 15 residues.